What follows are 30 T cell receptor beta chains derived from one specimen sequenced in a study of radiotherapy plus CTLA-4 blockade in lung cancer. Data came from immunoSEQ multiplex PCR; TCRdb stores just in-frame clones and leaves some out. The sample has approximately 100,000 clones; around 85% are singletons. Sequences were derived from peripheral blood, sampled from a patient treated with radiotherapy plus ipilimumab. The receptors originated from a human donor with non-small cell lung cancer that progressed on radiotherapy plus ipilimumab. Some clones in this sample may be carry-over from other donors' samples.

With respect to this clone: The same CDR3 arises from other DNA sequences in this sample as well. V usage is TRBV6-4 and J usage is TRBJ2-3, with D possibly TRBD2 on 7 matching bases. The germline V and J ends were trimmed by 0 bases and 2 bases, with 9 bases remaining between them. Germline CDR1 MRHNA, CDR2 SNTAGT. This CDR3 is built from 15 residues. The CDR3 here is CASSDSGGATDTQYF. The CDR3, as DNA: TGTGCCAGCAGTGACTCGGGGGGGGCCACAGATACGCAGTATTTT.

The chain recombines TRBV27 with TRBJ2-3, with a weak D call TRBD1 (5 bases). Trimming stripped 4 bases from V and 0 bases from J, with 8 bases between. CDR1 MNHEY and CDR2 SMNVEV come from the germline V gene (reference sequence). This CDR3 spans 14 amino acids. This CDR3 reads CASSWGVSTDTQYF. The CDR3 DNA reads as TGTGCCAGCAGTTGGGGCGTTAGCACAGATACGCAGTATTTT.

The chain recombines TRBV15 with TRBJ2-7; 7 positions match TRBD1. This CDR3 has 16 residues. The V and J ends lost 5 bases and 0 bases, in that order; junction bases with no gene match: 10. Germline V gives CDR1 LNHNV, CDR2 YYDKDF (reference sequence). CDR3 nucleotide sequence: TGTGCCACCAGCGGTGAAAGACAGGGCGACTCCTACGAGCAGTACTTC. It codes for CATSGERQGDSYEQYF.

The chain carries TRBV5-1 and TRBJ2-7; D tentatively reads TRBD1 or TRBD2 (5 bases each). Germline V gives CDR1 SGHRS, CDR2 YFSETQ. The CDR3 is 14 amino acids. V lost 3 bases, J lost 4 bases, and 14 bases lay in between. The CDR3 sequence is CASSSSRDAYEQYF. In nucleotides, the CDR3 is TGCGCCAGCAGCTCGAGCAGGGACGCGTACGAGCAGTACTTC.

The chain links TRBV5-1 to TRBJ1-3; 7 positions match TRBD1. Losses at the gene ends were 2 bases for V and 0 bases for J; bases not matched to a gene: 8. This CDR3 has 17 residues. Germline assignment: CDR1 SGHRS and CDR2 YFSETQ. The CDR3 spells CASSFNRGPSSGNTIYF. CDR3 nucleotides: TGCGCCAGCAGCTTTAATAGGGGGCCATCCTCTGGAAACACCATATATTTT. The whole variable domain, remainder taken from reference TRBV5-1 and TRBJ1-3, is KAGVTQTPRYLIKTRGQQVTLSCSPISGHRSVSWYQQTPGQGLQFLFEYFSETQRNKGNFPGRFSGRQFSNSRSEMNVSTLELGDSALYLCASSFNRGPSSGNTIYFGEGSWLTVV.

V is TRBV5-6 and J is TRBJ2-7; no clear D. V was shortened by 2 bases and J by 2 bases, with 11 bases between the two germline ends. The CDR3 totals 14 residues. Germline V gives CDR1 SGHDT, CDR2 YYEEEE. The CDR3 reads CASSFPTVPYEQYF. For the CDR3, the DNA is TGTGCCAGCAGCTTCCCCACGGTCCCCTACGAGCAGTACTTC.

In its sample, this clone was seen a few times. This sequence joins TRBV6-1 and TRBJ2-1; no firm D call. The germline V gene encodes CDR1 MNHNS and CDR2 SASEGT. The V end lost 3 bases, the J end lost 4 bases, and 13 bases lay between the germline ends. This CDR3 contains 15 residues. The CDR3 DNA reads TGTGCCAGCAGTGACCTTATTCGACGGTACAATGAGCAGTTCTTC. Protein product: CASSDLIRRYNEQFF.

The V call is TRBV5-4, the J call TRBJ2-3; 9 bases fit TRBD2. The CDR3 is made up of 16 amino acids. Germline lookup yields CDR1 SGHNT and CDR2 YYREEE (reference sequence). The junction had 3 bases not matched to a gene; V was cut back by 0 bases and J by 1 base. The CDR3 nucleotides are TGTGCCAGCAGCTTGGCGGGCGGGGGGGGCACAGATACGCAGTATTTT. Its protein product is CASSLAGGGGTDTQYF.

This clone was recorded once. The chain employs TRBV7-3 and TRBJ2-5, with 9 positions matching TRBD2. Germline loops: CDR1 SGHTA, CDR2 FQGTGA. The CDR3 runs to 16 residues. Losses at the gene ends were 5 bases for V and 2 bases for J; bases not matched to a gene: 9. CDR3 in amino acids: CASSATGSGGQETQYF. CDR3 DNA: TGTGCCAGCAGCGCTACGGGCAGCGGGGGGCAAGAGACCCAGTACTTC.

The rearrangement joins TRBV5-1 to TRBJ1-1, with 8 nucleotides matching TRBD1. There are 16 residues in the CDR3. The germline CDR1 and CDR2 sequences are SGHRS and YFSETQ. Trimming took 3 bases from V and 2 from J; bases not matched to a gene: 9. CDR3 sequence (DNA): TGCGCCAGCAGCTCAACCGGGACAGGCAGCAACACTGAAGCTTTCTTT. This translates into CASSSTGTGSNTEAFF.

The chain is built from TRBV7-3 and TRBJ1-4; D is perhaps TRBD1 (5 bases). Between the trimmed V and J ends, which lost 2 bases and 8 bases, there was a span of 15 bases. The germline V gene has CDR1 SGHTA and CDR2 FQGTGA. CDR3 length equals 15 residues. The CDR3 reads CASSLGAPPGEKLFF. The CDR3 nucleotides read TGTGCCAGCAGCTTAGGGGCACCCCCGGGGGAAAAACTGTTTTTT.

The rearrangement uses TRBV6-1 and TRBJ1-5, with D perhaps TRBD1 (6 bases). Looked up from germline, CDR1 is MNHNS and CDR2 is SASEGT. This CDR3 has 14 residues. V was pared by 5 bases and J by 7 bases, with 15 bases between. As DNA, the CDR3 is TGTGCCAGCAGTAGTGGGGGGGCCTACCAGCCCCAGCATTTT. This translates into CASSSGGAYQPQHF.

This chain connects TRBV29-1 to TRBJ1-2; TRBD1 agrees at 7 bases. The CDR3 runs 14 residues. CDR1 and CDR2 from the germline V gene are SQVTM and ANQGSEA. V trimming: 7 bases; J trimming: 4 bases; junction bases outside the gene matches: 12. CDR3 nucleotide sequence: TGCAGCGCTGGGAGGGGGCAAGGCCCCTATGGCTACACCTTC. Translating gives CSAGRGQGPYGYTF.

In the case of this clone: One end of the junction fails to match germline, which may point to a read error. This chain joins TRBV6-5 and TRBJ1-5, with D perhaps matching TRBD1 (5 bases). Germline lookup yields CDR1 MNHEY and CDR2 SVGAGI. CDR3 length equals 14 residues. This CDR3 is CASSPRGSNQPRHF. As DNA, the CDR3 is TGTGCCAGCAGTCCCCGGGGCAGCAATCAGCCCCGGCATTTT.

This clone appeared a few times. This chain joins TRBV11-2 and TRBJ2-1, with 12 bases aligning to TRBD2. CDR3 length equals 16 residues. The V gene end was trimmed by 5 bases and the J gene end by 4 bases; junction bases not matched to a gene: 6. Germline-derived CDR1 and CDR2 are SGHAT and FQNNGV. CDR3 in DNA: TGTGCCAGCAGCCTGAGACTAGCGGGGGTTTACAATGAGCAGTTCTTC. Residues: CASSLRLAGVYNEQFF.

V gene TRBV27 combines with J gene TRBJ1-1, with D perhaps TRBD1 (5 bases). The CDR3 is 13 residues long. V was trimmed by 4 bases and J by 1 base, leaving 7 bases between them. Looked up from germline, CDR1 is MNHEY and CDR2 is SMNVEV (reference sequence). The CDR3 nucleotides are TGTGCCAGCAGTTGGACAAAGAACACTGAAGCTTTCTTT. This translates into CASSWTKNTEAFF.

The rearrangement joins TRBV7-9 to TRBJ2-3; tentatively, D is TRBD1 or TRBD2 (6 bases each). This CDR3 spans 17 amino acids. Between the trimmed V and J ends, which lost 0 bases and 4 bases, there was a span of 17 bases. The germline V gene has CDR1 SEHNR and CDR2 FQNEAQ (reference sequence). CDR3 coding DNA: TGTGCCAGCAGCTTAGCGTGGGGGGCGCCGCGGGCAGATACGCAGTATTTT. Its translation: CASSLAWGAPRADTQYF.

This chain joins TRBV6-1 and TRBJ1-5, with D unresolved. This CDR3 region has 15 residues. Trimming stripped 2 bases from V and 2 bases from J, with 10 bases between. The germline V gene has CDR1 MNHNS and CDR2 SASEGT. This chain's CDR3 is CASSETGFGNQPQHF. CDR3 coding DNA: TGTGCCAGCAGTGAAACCGGTTTTGGCAATCAGCCCCAGCATTTT.

The chain combines TRBV5-4 with TRBJ1-1; D remains unclear. Germline CDR1 and CDR2: SGHNT and YYREEE (reference sequence). This CDR3 spans 14 amino acids. V was pared by 4 bases and J by 6 bases, with 16 bases between. Written as DNA, the CDR3 is TGTGCCAGCAGCACCATGACACGTCGAGCTGAAGCTTTCTTT. This translates into CASSTMTRRAEAFF.

This rearrangement joins TRBV27 to TRBJ2-2, with D perhaps matching TRBD2 (5 bases). This CDR3 region has 15 residues. The V gene's germline CDR1 is MNHEY and CDR2 SMNVEV (reference sequence). Trimming shortened V by 3 bases and J by 3 bases, and 11 bases separated the two germline ends. DNA of the CDR3: TGTGCCAGCAGTTTGTTGGGAGTCCACACCGGGGAGCTGTTTTTT. This sequence encodes CASSLLGVHTGELFF.

The chain carries TRBV5-1 and TRBJ2-3; TRBD2 matches at 9 bases. The CDR3 runs 21 residues. Germline-derived CDR1 and CDR2 are SGHRS and YFSETQ. The junction had 21 bases not matched to a gene; V was cut back by 4 bases and J by 0 bases. This CDR3 reads CASSLTLAGPRGGSSTDTQYF. CDR3 sequence (DNA): TGCGCCAGCAGCCTCACTCTAGCGGGGCCTCGGGGCGGGTCTAGCACAGATACGCAGTATTTT. Based on the CDR3 plus reference TRBV5-1 and TRBJ2-3, the full variable domain is KAGVTQTPRYLIKTRGQQVTLSCSPISGHRSVSWYQQTPGQGLQFLFEYFSETQRNKGNFPGRFSGRQFSNSRSEMNVSTLELGDSALYLCASSLTLAGPRGGSSTDTQYFGPGTRLTVL.

The chain combines TRBV4-3 with TRBJ1-1; possibly TRBD1 for D (6 bases). The V and J ends lost 0 bases and 7 bases respectively, with 12 bases between them. This CDR3 comprises 14 residues. Looked up from germline, CDR1 is LGHNA and CDR2 is YSLEER. The CDR3 DNA reads TGCGCCAGCAGCCAAGATAACAGGGCCAGTGAAGCTTTCTTT. It is translated as CASSQDNRASEAFF.

This clone has just one count. The chain carries TRBV6-1 and TRBJ2-7; D is ambiguous. CDR3 size: 13 residues. Germline V gives CDR1 MNHNS, CDR2 SASEGT. The ends were cut back, 7 bases at V and 4 bases at J, with 14 bases in the middle. The CDR3 region is CASTERLAYEQYF. CDR3 in DNA: TGTGCCAGCACCGAAAGATTGGCATACGAGCAGTACTTC.

This clone was seen a single time. The chain joins TRBV19 to TRBJ1-1; TRBD1 matches at 12 bases. Germline CDR1 LNHDA, CDR2 SQIVND (reference sequence). The CDR3 extends over 14 amino acids. V lost 5 bases, J lost 6 bases, and 4 bases stayed unmatched. CDR3 coding DNA: TGTGCCAGTAGTCGCTGGGACAGGGGGCCTGAAGCTTTCTTT. It encodes CASSRWDRGPEAFF.

J is TRBJ1-1 and V is TRBV2; D is unclear. CDR3 size: 15 residues. The V gene lost 7 bases and the J gene lost 3 bases, with 18 bases spanning the gap. CDR1 is SNHLY, CDR2 FYNNEI, per germline. The CDR3 DNA reads as TGTGCCAGCAACGTAGAACGGGTGGTGCACACTGAAGCTTTCTTT. It is translated as CASNVERVVHTEAFF.

The genes are TRBV5-4 and TRBJ1-2; D might be TRBD1 (5 bases). Germline CDR1 and CDR2: SGHNT and YYREEE (reference sequence). The CDR3 spans 15 residues. V was clipped by 1 base and J by 4 bases, with 14 bases between them. This CDR3 reads CASSLRTSILYGYTF. CDR3 bases: TGTGCCAGCAGCTTGAGGACATCCATTCTCTATGGCTACACCTTC.

The chain employs TRBV4-3 and TRBJ1-2; D ambiguous. Trimming removed 4 bases from V and 6 bases from J, with 18 bases in between. Germline loops: CDR1 LGHNA, CDR2 YSLEER. CDR3 size: 15 residues. The CDR3 nucleotides read TGCGCCAGCAGCCCCACGGGCCGTGCGGGCGATGGCTACACCTTC. It codes for CASSPTGRAGDGYTF.

This chain connects TRBV5-1 to TRBJ2-3; D remains unclear. Trimming cost V 0 bases and J 1 base, with 9 bases left between them. Germline V gene lookup returns CDR1 SGHRS and CDR2 YFSETQ. CDR3 size: 15 residues. The CDR3 DNA reads as TGCGCCAGCAGCTTGGCGGCCACACGCACAGATACGCAGTATTTT. The encoded protein is CASSLAATRTDTQYF. Using reference TRBV5-1 and TRBJ2-3 for the parts outside the CDR3, the full variable domain is KAGVTQTPRYLIKTRGQQVTLSCSPISGHRSVSWYQQTPGQGLQFLFEYFSETQRNKGNFPGRFSGRQFSNSRSEMNVSTLELGDSALYLCASSLAATRTDTQYFGPGTRLTVL.

The V and J genes are TRBV7-2 and TRBJ1-5, with D maybe TRBD1 (6 bases). This CDR3 spans 15 amino acids. Germline V CDR1 and CDR2: SGHTA, FQGNSA. Trimming cost V 5 bases and J 4 bases, with 15 bases left between them. CDR3 DNA: TGTGCCAGCAGCCAAGGGACACGTGAAAATCAGCCCCAGCATTTT. It codes for CASSQGTRENQPQHF.

In its sample, this clone was seen once. The chain is built from TRBV9 and TRBJ1-2, with 7 bases matching TRBD1. The length of the CDR3 is 14 residues. Germline loops: CDR1 SGDLS, CDR2 YYNGEE. Trimming at V came to 0 bases and at J to 2 bases, leaving 1 base not matched to a gene. CDR3 coding DNA: TGTGCCAGCAGCGTAGGGGGACAGAACTATGGCTACACCTTC. It encodes CASSVGGQNYGYTF. The entire variable domain, with the rest obtained from reference TRBV9 and TRBJ1-2, is as follows: DSGVTQTPKHLITATGQRVTLRCSPRSGDLSVYWYQQSLDQGLQFLIQYYNGEERAKGNILERFSAQQFPDLHSELNLSSLELGDSALYFCASSVGGQNYGYTFGSGTRLTVV.